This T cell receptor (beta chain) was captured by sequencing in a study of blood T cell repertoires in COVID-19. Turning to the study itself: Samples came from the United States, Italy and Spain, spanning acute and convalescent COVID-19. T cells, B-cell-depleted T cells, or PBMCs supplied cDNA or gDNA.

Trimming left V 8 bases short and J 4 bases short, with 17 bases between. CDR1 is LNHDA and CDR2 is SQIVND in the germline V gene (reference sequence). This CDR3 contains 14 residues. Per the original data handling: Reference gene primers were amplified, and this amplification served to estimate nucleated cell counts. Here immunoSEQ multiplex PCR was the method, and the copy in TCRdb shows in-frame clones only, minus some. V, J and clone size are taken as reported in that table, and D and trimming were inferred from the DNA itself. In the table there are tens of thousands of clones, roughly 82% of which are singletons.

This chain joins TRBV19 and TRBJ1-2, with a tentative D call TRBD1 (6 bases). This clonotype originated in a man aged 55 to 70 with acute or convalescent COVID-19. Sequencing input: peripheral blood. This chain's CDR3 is CASLVPGHAYGYTF. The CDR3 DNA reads TGTGCCAGTTTAGTACCGGGACACGCCTATGGCTACACCTTC.